This T cell receptor beta chain was profiled in a study of blood T cell repertoires in COVID-19 (dated by TCRdb to 2018 to 2021). For context, the study as a whole: Samples covering the acute and convalescent phases of COVID-19 were provided by collaborators in the United States, Italy and Spain. The dataset comprised deeply sampled blood TCRbeta repertoires from subjects exposed to, actively infected with, or recovered from COVID-19. The repertoires were released in a freely available public database intended as a resource for research on the immune response to SARS-CoV-2. The samples were drawn from the first 160 participants of the ongoing ImmuneRACE study and from 1,254 subjects provided by 6 global collaborators. Where available, HLA class I and class II types were obtained from metadata supplied by the sample provider rather than from assay-based typing. The material from the prospective study consisted of cDNA or gDNA derived from T cells, B-cell-depleted T cells, or PBMCs. Nearly every sample came with metadata listing a de-identified subject ID, COVID-19 status, age in years and sex. The full study reports these points: The quantity of clinical and demographic metadata differed by source and by participant and was supplied without curation.

TCRbeta CDR3 regions were amplified from genomic DNA using the immunoSEQ Assay, a bias-controlled multiplex PCR. For the original study's pipeline: The number of nucleated cells in each sample was estimated by amplification of reference gene primers within the assay. To quantify the absolute abundance of each unique TCRbeta CDR3 rearrangement, sequence reads were collapsed and filtered. For each sample, productive Simpson clonality was calculated by taking the square root of Simpson's diversity index across productive rearrangements. TCRdb obtained this table from immuneACCESS and retained in-frame rearrangements with V and J assigned. These tables miss some clones; where compared with another copy, unresolved V genes account for less than half of the shortfall, and the remainder is unexplained. That table is the source of V, J and clone size, and D and trimming were worked out from the DNA. Present in this sample are 95,000 to 150,000 clones, about 94% of which were seen just once. The ten largest account for approximately 2% of the sample.

At one collaborating source in Seattle, patients were enrolled during active infection and were followed longitudinally through the course of disease. Whole blood was collected in K2EDTA tubes by collaborating institutions according to the institutions' own protocols. For TCRbeta analysis, collaborator samples were shipped as frozen whole blood, as isolated PBMCs, or as DNA extracted from either sample type. For this clone: This clone's antigen is unknown. One base away there is no much larger clone; base qualities are not given.

Its CDR3 holds 16 amino acids, cysteine through phenylalanine. The entry retains the CDR3 DNA only, 48 bases that are in frame from base 1. Per the germline V gene (reference sequence), SEHNR is the CDR1 and FQNEAQ is the CDR2. The germline ends are 13 bases apart after V is trimmed by 4 bases and J by 0 bases. The sequenced material came from peripheral blood. This chain joins TRBV7-9 to TRBJ2-1, with no confidently assigned D gene. The receptor was derived from a man aged 50 to 59 with COVID-19, enrolled during active disease. The CDR3: CASSSLSWSSYNEQFF. The sequence in DNA is TGTGCCAGCAGCTCTCTGAGTTGGAGCTCCTACAATGAGCAGTTCTTC. The full variable domain, completed from the reference TRBV7-9 and TRBJ2-1 proteins outside the CDR3, reads DTGVSQNPRHKITKRGQNVTFRCDPISEHNRLYWYRQTLGQGPEFLTYFQNEAQLEKSRLLSDRFSAERPKGSFSTLEIQRTEQGDSAMYLCASSSLSWSSYNEQFFGPGTRLTVL.